The source of this T cell receptor beta chain is a study of cytomegalovirus exposure and HLA in healthy donors. V was pared by 3 bases and J by 3 bases, with 4 bases of the junction left unmatched. Germline CDR1 reads KGHSH; CDR2 reads LQKENI. The CDR3 consists of 15 residues. In regard to this clone: The antigen remains unidentified.

Findings and limits, study-wide: What TCR beta sequences reportedly achieved was accurate prediction of HLA-A and HLA-B alleles in most subjects. According to an earlier analysis, most TCR beta V segments yielded productive rearrangements about 87% or about 30% of the time.

Use of 60 Vbeta and 13 Jbeta primers characterized the PCR. Measured with immunoSEQ multiplex PCR; TCRdb has only the in-frame clones, and not every one. This table has about 120,000 clones, around 77% appearing once. This clonotype originated in a male donor in good health and CMV-seropositive. Sequencing input: PBMCs. The chain has TRBV18 and TRBJ2-2; 7 positions agree with TRBD1. In DNA, the CDR3 is TGTGCCAGCTCACCGAGAGGGGGCGACACCGGGGAGCTGTTTTTT. Protein sequence: CASSPRGGDTGELFF.